This T cell receptor (beta chain) was recorded in a study of blood T cell repertoires in COVID-19. Study as a whole: From T cells, B-cell-depleted T cells, or PBMCs came the material, which was cDNA or gDNA.

Clones were read by immunoSEQ multiplex PCR, and TCRdb kept only the in-frame ones, dropping some. This table holds about 240,000 clones, around 86% found once. This clone showed up just once. Germline lookup yields CDR1 MDHEN and CDR2 SYDVKM. The CDR3 is made up of 14 amino acids. V shed 5 bases and J 8 bases; nucleotides not matched to a gene: 10. This TCR derives from a woman in her sixties with active or convalescent COVID-19. This sequence joins TRBV28 and TRBJ1-1; 8 bases line up with TRBD1. The specimen sequenced was peripheral blood. CDR3 sequence (DNA): TGTGCCAGCAGTCCAGGGACAGGCTTTAGCGAAGCTTTCTTT. Its translation is CASSPGTGFSEAFF.